The T cell receptor beta chain described here comes from a study of OX40 agonist ivuxolimab in advanced cancers. On the study more broadly: Those enrolled were approximately 83% male, with a mean age of approximately 60 years and ages from roughly 20 to 90. People who had prior anti-PD-1, anti-PD-L1 or anti-CTLA-4 therapy could take part, and around 40% had some. Study outcomes and limitations: At 0.1 to 3.0 mg/kg and by week 6, clonal expansion occurred in CD4+ and CD8+ blood T cells.

Sequencing was performed with immunoSEQ multiplex PCR; in TCRdb, only in-frame clones are kept and a portion is missing. Among about 36,000 clones, about 70% were seen once, and the ten largest hold about 18%. This CDR3 has 15 residues. The germline CDR1 and CDR2 sequences are SGHTA and FQGNSA. Deletions cut 1 base from V and 0 bases from J, with 8 bases between. Comments on this clone: Its antigen is unknown.

Autoimmune disease history or systemic immunosuppression led to patients being barred. The J gene is TRBJ2-3, the V gene TRBV7-2; D possibly uses TRBD1 or TRBD2 (5 bases each). The sample was CD4+ or CD8+ T cells sorted from blood, taken in a trial of the OX40 agonist ivuxolimab. This TCR was recovered from an adult with an advanced solid tumor such as melanoma, head and neck, liver or kidney cancer. The CDR3 protein is CASSLGDPSTDTQYF. DNA for the CDR3: TGTGCCAGCAGCTTAGGGGACCCTAGCACAGATACGCAGTATTTT.